The text below deals with one TCR beta chain. This clone was seen more than once but under ten times. Its antigen has not been determined. An end of the junction differs from the germline gene, which may be a read error. Libraries were built with PCR. Sequencing was performed on an Illumina HiSeq 4000. High-throughput sequencing was used to profile the TCR beta-chain CDR3 region of every patient. For the original study's pipeline: The researchers built a classifier to tell apart papillary thyroid cancer patients with distant metastasis, based on CDR3 differences among clinicopathological groups. The Shannon index was used to assess repertoire diversity, and the Morisita-Horn index was used to assess tumor-blood repertoire similarity. The public reads were run again by TCRdb, first through fastp at Q25 and then through MiXCR, and only productive beta chains were kept. These V and J calls are TCRdb output, not the study's own analysis. The sample contains 32,000 or so clones, about 18% of them found a single time. Clones ranked in the top ten supply 6.2% of the sample.

The record originates from a study of metastatic and nonmetastatic thyroid tumors (dated by TCRdb to 2020 to 2022). With regard to the full study: For patients with malignant and with benign thyroid disease, the researchers compared repertoires between peripheral blood samples and tumor or nodule tissue samples. Findings and caveats that apply to the study as a whole: In both blood and tumor samples, TCR beta diversity was reported to be significantly higher in malignant tumors than in benign nodules.

No treatment had been received by any patient before thyroid surgery. Using T-cell receptor beta sequencing, the researchers looked back retrospectively at clinical samples from patients, gathered between about 2011 and 2019. The cysteine opens and the phenylalanine closes a CDR3 of 13 amino acids. Just the 39-base CDR3 DNA is kept, in frame starting at base 1. Taken from the germline V gene (reference sequence), the CDR1 and CDR2 loops are MNHEY and SMNVEV. The source of this sequence is a male donor with papillary thyroid cancer or a benign thyroid nodule (not recorded which). Some clones in this sample may be carry-over from other donors' samples. Sequencing was carried out using blood. The rearranged chain carries TRBV27 and TRBJ1-6; the D gene is perhaps TRBD1, from 5 matching bases. The CDR3 sequence is CSSIGGAGSPLHF. The DNA sequence follows: TGTTCCAGCATTGGTGGGGCGGGTTCACCCCTCCACTTT.